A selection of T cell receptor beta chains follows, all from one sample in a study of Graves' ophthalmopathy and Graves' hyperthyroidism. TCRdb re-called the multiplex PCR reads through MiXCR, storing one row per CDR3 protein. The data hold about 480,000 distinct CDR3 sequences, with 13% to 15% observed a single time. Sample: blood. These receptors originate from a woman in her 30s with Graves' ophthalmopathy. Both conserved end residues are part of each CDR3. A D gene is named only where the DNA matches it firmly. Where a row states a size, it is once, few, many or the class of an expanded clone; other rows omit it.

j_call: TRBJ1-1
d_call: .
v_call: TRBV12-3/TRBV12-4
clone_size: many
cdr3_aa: CASSLVGQTRGTEAFF
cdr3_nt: TGTGCCAGCAGTTTGGTCGGACAGACAAGGGGCACTGAAGCTTTCTTT

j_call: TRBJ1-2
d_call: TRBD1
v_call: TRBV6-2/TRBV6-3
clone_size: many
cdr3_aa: CASWTGGNYGYTF
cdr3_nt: TGTGCCAGTTGGACAGGGGGTAACTATGGCTACACCTTC

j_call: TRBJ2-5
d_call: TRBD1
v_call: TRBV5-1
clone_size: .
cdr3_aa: CASSWGNRGASQETQYF
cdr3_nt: TGCGCCAGCAGCTGGGGCAACAGGGGGGCCAGCCAAGAGACCCAGTACTTC

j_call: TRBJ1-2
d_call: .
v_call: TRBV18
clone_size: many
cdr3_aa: CASSPQSTGNYGYTF
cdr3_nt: TGTGCCAGCTCACCCCAATCGACAGGAAACTATGGCTACACCTTC

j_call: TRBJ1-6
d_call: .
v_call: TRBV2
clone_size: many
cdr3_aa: CASSGPVMNSPLHF
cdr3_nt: TGTGCCAGCAGTGGGCCAGTAATGAATTCACCCCTCCACTTT

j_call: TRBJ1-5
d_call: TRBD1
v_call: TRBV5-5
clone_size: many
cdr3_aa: CASSLSQGDQPQHF
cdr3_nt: TGTGCCAGCAGCTTGAGCCAGGGGGATCAGCCCCAGCATTTT

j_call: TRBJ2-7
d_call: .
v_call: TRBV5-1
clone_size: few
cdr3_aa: CASSFRSNSYEQYF
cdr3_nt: TGCGCCAGCAGCTTCCGGTCTAACTCCTACGAGCAGTACTTC

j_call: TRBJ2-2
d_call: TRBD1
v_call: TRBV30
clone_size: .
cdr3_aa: CAWRRQGGDTGELFF
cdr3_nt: TGTGCCTGGAGGAGACAGGGGGGGGACACCGGGGAGCTGTTTTTT

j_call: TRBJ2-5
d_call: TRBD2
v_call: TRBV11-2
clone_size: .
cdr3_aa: CASSPRTSGGPDGTQYF
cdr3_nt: TGTGCCAGCAGCCCGCGGACTAGCGGGGGACCGGACGGGACCCAGTACTTC

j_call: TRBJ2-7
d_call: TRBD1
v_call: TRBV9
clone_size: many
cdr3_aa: CASSPAGTASYEQYF
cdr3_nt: TGTGCCAGCAGCCCAGCCGGGACAGCCTCCTACGAGCAGTACTTC

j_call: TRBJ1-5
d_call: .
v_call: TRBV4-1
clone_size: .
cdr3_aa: CASSRSVGPNQPQHF
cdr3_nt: TGCGCCAGCAGCCGCTCCGTGGGGCCCAATCAGCCCCAGCATTTT

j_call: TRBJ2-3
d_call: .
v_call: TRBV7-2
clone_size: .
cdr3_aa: CASARGANTDTQYF
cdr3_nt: TGCGCTAGCGCGCGCGGGGCGAACACAGATACGCAGTATTTT

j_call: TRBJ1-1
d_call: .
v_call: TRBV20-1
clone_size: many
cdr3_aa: CSARELRWGTEAFF
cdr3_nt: TGCAGTGCTAGAGAACTCCGGTGGGGCACTGAAGCTTTCTTT

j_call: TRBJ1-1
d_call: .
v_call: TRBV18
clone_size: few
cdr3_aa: CASSNQENTEAFF
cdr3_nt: TGTGCCAGCTCAAACCAGGAGAACACTGAAGCTTTCTTT

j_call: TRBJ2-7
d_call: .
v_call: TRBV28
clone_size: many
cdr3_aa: CASSSRRDAGYEQYF
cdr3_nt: TGTGCCAGCAGTTCTCGCCGGGACGCAGGATACGAGCAGTACTTC

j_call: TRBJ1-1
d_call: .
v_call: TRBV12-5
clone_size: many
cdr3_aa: CASGLVHGTGSPFTEAFF
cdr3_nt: TGTGCTAGTGGTTTGGTACACGGGACGGGGTCTCCGTTCACTGAAGCTTTCTTT

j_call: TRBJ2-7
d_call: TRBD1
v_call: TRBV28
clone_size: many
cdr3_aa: CASARTRTGGVAGTYEQYF
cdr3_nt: TGTGCCAGCGCCCGGACGCGGACAGGGGGGGTAGCGGGAACCTACGAGCAGTACTTC

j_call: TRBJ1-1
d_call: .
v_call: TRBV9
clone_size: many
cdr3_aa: CATSSGMNTEAFF
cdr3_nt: TGTGCCACAAGCTCGGGGATGAACACTGAAGCTTTCTTT

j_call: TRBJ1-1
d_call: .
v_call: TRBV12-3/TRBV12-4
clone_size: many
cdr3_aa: CASSYLDGHEAFF
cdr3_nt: TGTGCCAGCAGTTACTTGGACGGGCATGAAGCTTTCTTT

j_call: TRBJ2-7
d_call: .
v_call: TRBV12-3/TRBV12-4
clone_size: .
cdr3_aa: CASTQRGSSYEQYF
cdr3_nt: TGTGCCAGCACCCAACGGGGGTCCTCCTACGAGCAGTACTTC

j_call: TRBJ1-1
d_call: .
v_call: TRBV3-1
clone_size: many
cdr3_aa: CASSHQGGTFF
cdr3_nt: TGTGCCAGCAGCCATCAAGGAGGAACTTTCTTT

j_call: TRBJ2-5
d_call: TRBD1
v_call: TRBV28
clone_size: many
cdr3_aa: CASSPRGRIAETQYF
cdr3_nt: TGTGCCAGCAGTCCCAGGGGGCGGATCGCAGAGACCCAGTACTTC

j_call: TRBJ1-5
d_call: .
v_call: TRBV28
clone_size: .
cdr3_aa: CASTGFLSNQPQHF
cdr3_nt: TGTGCCAGCACAGGGTTTTTAAGCAATCAGCCCCAGCATTTT

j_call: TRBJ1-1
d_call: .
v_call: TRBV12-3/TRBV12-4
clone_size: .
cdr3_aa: CASSLFGRSISNTDAFF
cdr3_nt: TGTGCCAGCAGTTTATTTGGCAGGTCTATATCGAACACTGATGCTTTCTTT

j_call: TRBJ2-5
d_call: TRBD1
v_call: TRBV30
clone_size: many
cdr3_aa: CAWSFRQGETQYF
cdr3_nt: TGTGCCTGGTCCTTCCGACAGGGAGAGACCCAGTACTTC

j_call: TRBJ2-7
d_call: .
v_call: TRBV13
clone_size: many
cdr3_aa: CASSRGAEIPYEQYF
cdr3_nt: TGTGCCAGCAGCCGAGGGGCAGAGATTCCCTACGAGCAGTACTTC

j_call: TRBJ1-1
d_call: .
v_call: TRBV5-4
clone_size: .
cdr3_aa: CASSPRTSAGTEAFF
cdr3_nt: TGTGCCAGCAGCCCCAGGACCTCGGCGGGCACTGAAGCTTTCTTT

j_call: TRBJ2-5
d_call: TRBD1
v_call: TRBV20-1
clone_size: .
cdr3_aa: CSARVPTTGGRRETQYF
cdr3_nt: TGCAGTGCTAGAGTCCCTACGACAGGGGGCCGACGAGAGACCCAGTACTTC

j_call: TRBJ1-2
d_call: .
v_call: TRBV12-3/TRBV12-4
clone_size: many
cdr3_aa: CASSSTQGWYGYTF
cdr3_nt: TGTGCCAGCAGCTCGACGCAGGGGTGGTATGGCTACACCTTC

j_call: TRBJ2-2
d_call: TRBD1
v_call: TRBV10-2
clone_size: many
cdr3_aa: CASGVSGQGDTGELFF
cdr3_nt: TGCGCCAGCGGCGTATCGGGACAGGGGGACACCGGGGAGCTGTTTTTT

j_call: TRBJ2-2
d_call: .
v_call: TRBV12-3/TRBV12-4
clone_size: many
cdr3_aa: CASSSLPNTGELFF
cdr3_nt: TGTGCCAGCAGTTCACTCCCGAACACCGGGGAGCTGTTTTTT

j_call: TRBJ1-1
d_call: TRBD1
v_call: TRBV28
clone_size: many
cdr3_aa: CASSLYPGTASNTEAFF
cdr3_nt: TGTGCCAGCAGTTTATATCCCGGGACAGCGTCGAACACTGAAGCTTTCTTT

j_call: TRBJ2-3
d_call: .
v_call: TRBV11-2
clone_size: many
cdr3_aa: CASSSGTDTQYF
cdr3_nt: TGTGCCAGCAGCTCGGGAACAGATACGCAGTATTTT

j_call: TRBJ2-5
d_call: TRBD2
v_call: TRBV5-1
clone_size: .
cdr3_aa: CASSLGASGSTETQYF
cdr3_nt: TGCGCCAGCAGCTTAGGCGCTAGCGGGAGCACAGAGACCCAGTACTTC

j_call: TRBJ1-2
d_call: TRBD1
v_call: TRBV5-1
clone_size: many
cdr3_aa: CASSIATGGRDGYTF
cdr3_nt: TGCGCCAGCAGCATAGCGACAGGGGGCAGGGATGGCTACACCTTC

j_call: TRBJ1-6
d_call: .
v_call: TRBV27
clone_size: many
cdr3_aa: CASRDWTDNSPLHF
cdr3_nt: TGTGCCAGCAGGGACTGGACGGATAATTCACCCCTCCACTTT

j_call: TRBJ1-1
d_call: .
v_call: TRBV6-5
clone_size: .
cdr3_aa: CASSNRLGSEAFF
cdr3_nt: TGTGCCAGCAGTAACCGTTTGGGTTCTGAAGCTTTCTTT

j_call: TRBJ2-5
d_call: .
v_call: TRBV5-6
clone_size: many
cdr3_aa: CASSLDPRARGETQYF
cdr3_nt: TGTGCCAGCAGCTTGGATCCCAGGGCCAGGGGAGAGACCCAGTACTTC

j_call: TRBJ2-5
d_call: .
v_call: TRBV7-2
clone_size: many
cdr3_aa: CASSRRGTETQYF
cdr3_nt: TGTGCCAGCAGCCGCAGGGGAACAGAGACCCAGTACTTC

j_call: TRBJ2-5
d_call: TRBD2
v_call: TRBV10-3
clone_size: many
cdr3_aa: CAISGAGGGQETQYF
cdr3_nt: TGTGCCATCAGTGGGGCGGGAGGAGGGCAAGAGACCCAGTACTTC

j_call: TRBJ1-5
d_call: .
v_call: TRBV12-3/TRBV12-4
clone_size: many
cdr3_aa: CASNKLGSAQHF
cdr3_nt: TGTGCCAGCAATAAACTTGGGTCAGCCCAGCATTTT

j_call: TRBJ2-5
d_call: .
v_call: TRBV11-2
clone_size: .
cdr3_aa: CASSSSPQETQYF
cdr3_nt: TGTGCCAGCAGCTCAAGCCCCCAAGAGACCCAGTACTTC

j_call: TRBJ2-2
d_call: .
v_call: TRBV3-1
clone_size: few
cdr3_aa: CASSQETGNTGELFF
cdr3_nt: TGTGCCAGCAGCCAAGAAACAGGGAACACCGGGGAGCTGTTTTTT

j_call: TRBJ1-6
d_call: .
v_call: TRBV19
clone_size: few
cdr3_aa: CASSIDFSYNSPLHF
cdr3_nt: TGTGCCAGTAGTATAGACTTCTCCTATAATTCACCCCTCCACTTT

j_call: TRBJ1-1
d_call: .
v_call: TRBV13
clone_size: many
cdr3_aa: CASSHTPYIVWSGGTDTEAFF
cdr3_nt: TGTGCCAGCAGCCACACCCCATACATCGTGTGGTCTGGGGGAACGGACACTGAAGCTTTCTTT

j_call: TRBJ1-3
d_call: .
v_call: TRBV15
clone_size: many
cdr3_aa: CATSRDTLLRRPGNTIYF
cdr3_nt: TGTGCCACCAGCAGAGATACCCTCCTGCGGAGGCCTGGAAACACCATATATTTT

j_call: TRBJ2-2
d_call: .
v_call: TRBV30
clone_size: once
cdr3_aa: CAWSVRWEQFF
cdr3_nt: TGTGCCTGGAGTGTACGATGGGAGCAGTTTTTT

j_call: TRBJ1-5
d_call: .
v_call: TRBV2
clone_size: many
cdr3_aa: CASSVRQVHNQPQHF
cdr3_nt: TGTGCCAGCAGTGTTCGTCAGGTTCACAATCAGCCCCAGCATTTT

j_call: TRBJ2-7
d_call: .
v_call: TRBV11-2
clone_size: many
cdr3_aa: CASSSQARDSRYEQYF
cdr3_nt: TGTGCCAGCAGCTCCCAAGCGCGGGACAGCCGCTACGAGCAGTACTTC

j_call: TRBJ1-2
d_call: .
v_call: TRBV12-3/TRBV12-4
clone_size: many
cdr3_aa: CASSTNYGYTF
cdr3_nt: TGTGCCAGCAGTACCAACTATGGCTACACCTTC

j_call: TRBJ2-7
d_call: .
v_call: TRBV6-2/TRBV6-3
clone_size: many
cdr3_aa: CASSLLQEEQYF
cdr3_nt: TGTGCCAGCAGTTTGCTACAGGAGGAGCAGTACTTC

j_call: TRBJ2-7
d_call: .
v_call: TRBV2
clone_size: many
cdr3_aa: CASSEFGSVDEQYF
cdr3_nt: TGTGCCAGCAGTGAGTTTGGCAGCGTTGACGAGCAGTACTTC

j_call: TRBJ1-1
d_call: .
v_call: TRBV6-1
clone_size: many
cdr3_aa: CASSATVYLNTEAFF
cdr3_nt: TGTGCCAGCAGTGCCACAGTCTACCTTAACACTGAAGCTTTCTTT

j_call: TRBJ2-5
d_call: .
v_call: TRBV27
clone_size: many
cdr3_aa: CASSSYNLGGGEETQYF
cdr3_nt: TGTGCCAGCAGTTCGTACAACCTAGGGGGCGGGGAAGAGACCCAGTACTTC

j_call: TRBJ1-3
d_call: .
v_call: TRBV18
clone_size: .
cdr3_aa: CASSPGGFSGNTIYF
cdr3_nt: TGTGCCAGCTCACCAGGGGGATTCTCTGGAAACACCATATATTTT

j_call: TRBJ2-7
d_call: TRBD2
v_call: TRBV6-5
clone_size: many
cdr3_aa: CASSFRLAGGPYEQYF
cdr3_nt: TGTGCCAGCAGCTTCCGGCTAGCGGGAGGACCGTACGAGCAGTACTTC

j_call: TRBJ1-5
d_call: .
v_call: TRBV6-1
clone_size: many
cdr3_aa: CASSAGEAAQPQHF
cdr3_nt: TGTGCCAGCAGTGCCGGGGAGGCTGCGCAGCCCCAGCATTTT

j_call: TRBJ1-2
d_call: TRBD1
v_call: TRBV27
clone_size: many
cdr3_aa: CASSSFGQGGYGYTF
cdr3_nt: TGTGCCAGCAGTTCTTTCGGACAGGGGGGTTATGGCTACACCTTC

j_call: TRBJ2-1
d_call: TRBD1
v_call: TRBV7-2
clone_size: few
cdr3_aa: CASSTSPRTGSYNEQFF
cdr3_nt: TGTGCCAGCAGCACCTCCCCCCGGACAGGGTCCTACAATGAGCAGTTCTTC

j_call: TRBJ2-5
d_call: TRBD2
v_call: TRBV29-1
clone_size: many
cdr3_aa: CSVNKWPGGETQYF
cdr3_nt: TGCAGCGTTAATAAATGGCCGGGGGGGGAGACCCAGTACTTC